Included here is one T cell receptor beta chain sequence, with context. The data were obtained in a study of T-cell reconstitution after alpha-beta-depleted transplantation in children. The CDR3 is 17 residues long. V lost 8 bases, J lost 0 bases, and 16 bases stayed unmatched. Germline V lookup: CDR1 MNHEY, CDR2 SVGEGT. As it was prepared, the TCRbeta library received unique molecular identifiers. TCRdb processed the PCR reads anew with MiXCR; each CDR3 protein has one entry. The top ten clones hold around 10% of a sample with roughly 300,000 distinct CDR3 sequences, about 10% of them seen once. J is TRBJ2-7 and V is TRBV6-2 or TRBV6-3; 7 bases agree with TRBD1. The input for sequencing was PBMCs from the stem cell graft donor, taken from the stem cell graft. The origin of this receptor is a human donor who donated a stem cell graft to a child with SCID. The CDR3 region is CASATRHGTDFSYEQYF. In nucleotides, the CDR3 is TGTGCCAGCGCAACGAGACATGGGACAGATTTCTCCTACGAGCAGTACTTC.